These T cell receptor beta chains were read from a single sample in a study of cytomegalovirus exposure and HLA in healthy donors. Clones were sequenced by immunoSEQ multiplex PCR, and TCRdb holds only the in-frame ones, with some missing. The sample yields under 200,000 clones, around 68% seen once. The sequencing sample was made of PBMCs. Source of these receptors: a woman aged 40 to 50 in good health and CMV-seropositive. CDR3s include the opening cysteine and the closing phenylalanine or tryptophan. The D gene is left open where the match is weak. Some rows have no size entry. The others give once, few or many, or a class for an expanded clone.

size: -; J: TRBJ1-2; V: TRBV9; length: 14; D: -; CDR3: CASSVRGTNYGYTF; DNA: TGTGCCAGCAGCGTGCGCGGAACTAACTATGGCTACACCTTC
size: -; J: TRBJ1-1; V: TRBV7-3; length: 15; D: -; CDR3: CASSRGQPMNTEAFF; DNA: TGTGCCAGCAGCCGTGGACAGCCCATGAACACTGAAGCTTTCTTT
size: -; J: TRBJ1-5; V: TRBV18; length: 14; D: -; CDR3: CASSPAGVGQPQHF; DNA: TGTGCCAGCTCACCGGCGGGGGTCGGACAGCCCCAGCATTTT
size: few; J: TRBJ1-3; V: TRBV9; length: 15; D: -; CDR3: CASSVDGGYGNTIYF; DNA: TGTGCCAGCAGCGTAGATGGAGGGTACGGAAACACCATATATTTT
size: -; J: TRBJ2-1; V: TRBV29-1; length: 14; D: -; CDR3: CSVPKDYGRNEQFF; DNA: TGCAGCGTCCCCAAGGACTACGGGCGGAATGAGCAGTTCTTC
size: -; J: TRBJ2-4; V: TRBV4-1; length: 16; D: TRBD2; CDR3: CASSQLAGVAKNIQYF; DNA: TGCGCCAGCAGCCAACTAGCGGGGGTAGCCAAAAACATTCAGTACTTC
size: -; J: TRBJ1-4; V: TRBV4-1; length: 11; D: -; CDR3: CASGNNEKLFF; DNA: TGCGCCAGCGGCAATAATGAAAAACTGTTTTTT
size: -; J: TRBJ2-7; V: TRBV10-1; length: 12; D: TRBD1; CDR3: CAAGQGSYEQYF; DNA: TGCGCCGCCGGACAGGGTTCCTACGAGCAGTACTTC
size: -; J: TRBJ2-7; V: TRBV5-6; length: 14; D: -; CDR3: CASSSAYQGDEQYF; DNA: TGTGCCAGCAGCTCCGCCTATCAGGGTGACGAGCAGTACTTC
size: -; J: TRBJ1-1; V: TRBV6-1; length: 13; D: -; CDR3: CASTRYENTEAFF; DNA: TGTGCCAGCACGCGGTACGAGAACACTGAAGCTTTCTTT
size: -; J: TRBJ2-7; V: TRBV6-1; length: 12; D: -; CDR3: CANPGHSYEQYF; DNA: TGTGCCAACCCGGGACACTCCTACGAGCAGTACTTC
size: once; J: TRBJ2-3; V: TRBV19; length: 15; D: TRBD2; CDR3: CASSPNSGGRDTQYF; DNA: TGTGCCAGTAGTCCTAATAGCGGGGGAAGGGATACGCAGTATTTT
size: -; J: TRBJ1-3; V: TRBV18; length: 19; D: -; CDR3: CASSPINRADAGSGNTIYF; DNA: TGTGCCAGCTCACCAATCAACCGCGCTGATGCAGGCTCTGGAAACACCATATATTTT
size: -; J: TRBJ2-7; V: TRBV5-1; length: 14; D: -; CDR3: CASSLGSGNYEQYF; DNA: TGCGCCAGCAGCTTGGGTAGCGGCAACTACGAGCAGTACTTC
size: -; J: TRBJ2-1; V: TRBV28; length: 16; D: TRBD2; CDR3: CASSEGGLAGDNEQFF; DNA: TGTGCCAGCAGTGAAGGAGGACTAGCGGGCGACAATGAGCAGTTCTTC
size: -; J: TRBJ2-2; V: TRBV19; length: 15; D: TRBD1; CDR3: CASSPRQGKTGELFF; DNA: TGTGCCAGTAGTCCCCGACAGGGAAAAACCGGGGAGCTGTTTTTT
size: -; J: TRBJ2-7; V: TRBV4-2; length: 15; D: TRBD1; CDR3: CASSQLLGTGGVEYF; DNA: TGTGCCAGCAGCCAGCTTCTGGGGACAGGGGGAGTGGAGTACTTC
size: -; J: TRBJ1-1; V: TRBV6-5; length: 14; D: TRBD1; CDR3: CASSLQGWDTEAFF; DNA: TGTGCCAGCAGTTTACAGGGGTGGGACACTGAAGCTTTCTTT
size: -; J: TRBJ2-5; V: TRBV15; length: 15; D: -; CDR3: CATSSRPGDQETQYF; DNA: TGTGCCACCAGCAGTCGCCCTGGAGACCAAGAGACCCAGTACTTC
size: -; J: TRBJ1-2; V: TRBV28; length: 13; D: -; CDR3: CASSYGAVGGYTF; DNA: TGTGCCAGCAGTTATGGGGCCGTTGGCGGCTACACCTTC
size: -; J: TRBJ2-3; V: TRBV5-1; length: 14; D: TRBD2; CDR3: CASSFGLELDTQYF; DNA: TGCGCCAGCAGCTTTGGACTAGAATTAGATACGCAGTATTTT
size: -; J: TRBJ1-1; V: TRBV29-1; length: 13; D: TRBD1; CDR3: CSALRQGAAEAFF; DNA: TGCAGCGCCCTTAGACAGGGGGCTGCTGAAGCTTTCTTT
size: -; J: TRBJ2-1; V: TRBV5-1; length: 16; D: TRBD2; CDR3: CASSNLAGGPYNEQFF; DNA: TGCGCCAGCAGCAACCTAGCGGGGGGTCCCTACAATGAGCAGTTCTTC
size: few; J: TRBJ1-4; V: TRBV18; length: 13; D: -; CDR3: CASSRGDNEKLFF; DNA: TGTGCCAGCTCACGGGGGGATAATGAAAAACTGTTTTTT
size: few; J: TRBJ2-5; V: TRBV4-3; length: 17; D: TRBD2; CDR3: CASSQRTSGGWGETQYF; DNA: TGCGCCAGCAGCCAACGGACTAGCGGGGGGTGGGGAGAGACCCAGTACTTC
size: -; J: TRBJ2-7; V: TRBV15; length: 13; D: -; CDR3: CATSRETGYEQYF; DNA: TGTGCCACCAGCAGAGAGACAGGCTACGAGCAGTACTTC
size: -; J: TRBJ1-3; V: TRBV6-1; length: 15; D: -; CDR3: CASREIATIGNTIYF; DNA: TGTGCCAGCAGAGAGATAGCAACAATTGGAAACACCATATATTTT
size: -; J: TRBJ2-2; V: TRBV7-2; length: 16; D: TRBD1; CDR3: CASSPDRVGFGGELFF; DNA: TGTGCCAGCAGCCCCGACAGGGTAGGGTTTGGCGGGGAGCTGTTTTTT
size: few; J: TRBJ1-2; V: TRBV7-8; length: 15; D: TRBD1; CDR3: CASSSDRGAGYGYPF; DNA: TGTGCCAGCAGCTCAGACAGGGGGGCGGGTTATGGCTACCCCTTC
size: -; J: TRBJ2-5; V: TRBV27; length: 16; D: TRBD2; CDR3: CASSLGTSGIQETQYF; DNA: TGTGCCAGCAGTTTGGGGACTAGCGGGATCCAAGAGACCCAGTACTTC
size: -; J: TRBJ2-7; V: TRBV19; length: 15; D: TRBD1; CDR3: CASSIGQGGSYEQYF; DNA: TGTGCCAGTAGTATAGGACAGGGGGGCTCCTACGAGCAGTACTTC
size: -; J: TRBJ2-1; V: TRBV11-3; length: 15; D: -; CDR3: CASSLDPSSYNEQFF; DNA: TGTGCCAGCAGCTTAGATCCGAGTAGCTACAATGAGCAGTTCTTC
size: -; J: TRBJ2-1; V: TRBV4-3; length: 16; D: -; CDR3: CASSPKGSGSYNEQFF; DNA: TGCGCCAGCAGCCCGAAAGGAAGCGGGTCATACAATGAGCAGTTCTTC
size: -; J: TRBJ2-7; V: TRBV6-5; length: 14; D: TRBD1; CDR3: CASSLGQGGYEQYF; DNA: TGTGCCAGCAGTTTGGGACAGGGAGGCTACGAGCAGTACTTC
size: -; J: TRBJ1-5; V: TRBV5-5; length: 16; D: TRBD1; CDR3: CASSLRGQSGEQPQHF; DNA: TGTGCCAGCAGCTTAAGGGGGCAAAGTGGAGAACAGCCCCAGCATTTT
size: -; J: TRBJ2-7; V: TRBV4-1; length: 15; D: TRBD1; CDR3: CASSQASDRLNEQYF; DNA: TGCGCCAGCAGCCAAGCATCGGACAGGTTAAACGAGCAGTACTTC
size: -; J: TRBJ2-3; V: TRBV19; length: 14; D: TRBD2; CDR3: CASSNQREARTQYF; DNA: TGTGCCAGTAGTAACCAGCGGGAGGCCCGTACGCAGTATTTT
size: -; J: TRBJ2-7; V: TRBV7-2; length: 15; D: -; CDR3: CASSLKIGPGYEQYF; DNA: TGTGCCAGCAGCTTAAAGATTGGCCCCGGGTACGAGCAGTACTTC
size: -; J: TRBJ1-1; V: TRBV7-3; length: 12; D: TRBD1; CDR3: CASSGQDGLAFF; DNA: TGTGCCAGCAGCGGACAGGACGGGCTCGCTTTCTTT
size: -; J: TRBJ2-2; V: TRBV15; length: 15; D: -; CDR3: CATSSAGVGTGELFF; DNA: TGTGCCACCAGCAGCGCCGGGGTGGGCACCGGGGAGCTGTTTTTT
size: -; J: TRBJ2-2; V: TRBV6-6; length: 14; D: -; CDR3: CASRVPGDSGELFF; DNA: TGTGCCAGCAGAGTTCCGGGGGACTCCGGGGAGCTGTTTTTT
size: -; J: TRBJ2-7; V: TRBV28; length: 14; D: TRBD1; CDR3: CASSGWDRGYEQYF; DNA: TGTGCCAGCAGTGGATGGGACAGGGGATACGAGCAGTACTTC
size: -; J: TRBJ1-3; V: TRBV5-1; length: 14; D: -; CDR3: CASSTQGSGNTIYF; DNA: TGCGCCAGCAGCACACAGGGCTCTGGAAACACCATATATTTT